The 24 T cell receptor beta chains below all came from one sample that was sequenced in a study of regulatory T cells in long-lasting Graves disease. Sequencing libraries for TCR beta were prepared with iRepertoire HTBI primers and Arm-PCR of CDR3 regions. In TCRdb, the multiplex PCR reads were re-called with MiXCR into one record per CDR3 protein. The table has around 460,000 distinct CDR3 sequences, around a fifth seen once. Time point in this sample: persistent/refractory GD, antithyroid drugs over 5 years with positive TRAb. TCR sequences were obtained from RNA taken from PBMCs. The input for sequencing was peripheral blood mononuclear cells (PBMCs), taken when the disease was refractory, from a patient treated with antithyroid drugs. These receptors were taken from a female donor with Graves disease.

The V gene is TRBV4-1, the J gene TRBJ2-2, with D tentatively TRBD1 (6 bases). In germline, CDR1 is MGHRA, CDR2 YSYEKL. The V gene lost 4 bases and the J gene lost 4 bases, with 10 bases spanning the gap. CDR3 length equals 14 residues. This chain's CDR3 is CASSPGQFTGELFF. In DNA form, the CDR3 reads TGCGCCAGCAGCCCCGGACAGTTCACCGGGGAGCTGTTTTTT.

This clonotype showed up many times. In DNA form, the CDR3 reads TGTGCCAGCAGTTTAGGGGTAGCGGGGCCCTACGAGCAGTACTTC. It yields the protein CASSLGVAGPYEQYF. This chain connects TRBV28 to TRBJ2-7; 8 bases fit TRBD2. V shed 2 bases, J shed 2 bases, and the junction held 5 bases outside the gene matches. There are 15 residues in the CDR3. In germline, CDR1 is MDHEN, CDR2 SYDVKM.

Only a few counts were recorded for this clonotype. The gene calls are TRBV19 and TRBJ1-5; the match to TRBD1 covers 7 bases. The CDR3 is made up of 17 amino acids. CDR1 is LNHDA, CDR2 SQIVND, per germline (reference sequence). V gave up 6 bases and J gave up 0 bases; unmatched junction bases: 11. CDR3 in amino acids: CASRSGQRTYSNQPQHF. The CDR3 region has the DNA TGTGCCAGTAGATCGGGACAGAGGACCTATAGCAATCAGCCCCAGCATTTT.

The sample holds many counts of this clonotype. The chain carries TRBV6-5 and TRBJ1-4; perhaps TRBD1 as D (5 bases). The CDR3 contains 15 residues. Germline V gene sequence: CDR1 MNHEY, CDR2 SVGAGI. The V gene lost 0 bases and the J gene lost 8 bases, with 13 bases spanning the gap. CDR3 in amino acids: CASSYSRGAGEKLFF. The DNA for the CDR3 is TGTGCCAGCAGTTACTCGAGAGGGGCAGGGGAAAAACTGTTTTTT.

This sequence joins TRBV20-1 and TRBJ1-1; TRBD1 matches at 7 bases. V was clipped by 2 bases and J by 1 base; unmatched bases: 10. This CDR3 has 16 amino acids. Germline V lookup: CDR1 DFQATT, CDR2 SNEGSKA (reference sequence). The CDR3 DNA is TGCAGTGCTAGATCCGGACAGGTAGAAGGGAACACTGAAGCTTTCTTT. Amino acid sequence: CSARSGQVEGNTEAFF.

The V call is TRBV4-3, the J call TRBJ2-7; D call uncertain. The CDR3 sequence is 16 residues long. Germline CDR1 is LGHNA and CDR2 is YSLEER. V lost 4 bases, J lost 3 bases, and 19 bases lay in between. CDR3 sequence (DNA): TGCGCCAGCAGCCCCCTTCTGGGCTCGCCGTTCTACGAGCAGTACTTC. It codes for CASSPLLGSPFYEQYF.

This clonotype has a count of ten or more. The chain carries TRBV18 and TRBJ1-1, with TRBD1 as a possible D gene (6 bases). Germline loops: CDR1 KGHSH, CDR2 LQKENI. V was clipped by 3 bases and J by 10 bases, with 18 bases between them. The CDR3 consists of 14 residues. CDR3 loop: CASSPAGARDRAFF. The CDR3 coding sequence is TGTGCCAGCTCACCGGCGGGGGCGCGAGACCGAGCTTTCTTT.

This sequence joins TRBV6-2 or TRBV6-3 and TRBJ1-1, with a possible D match to TRBD1 (5 bases). The germline CDR1 and CDR2 sequences are MNHEY and SVGEGT. The CDR3 extends over 13 amino acids. The V and J ends lost 8 bases and 4 bases respectively, with 14 bases between them. The CDR3 sequence is CASPGTTATEAFF. The CDR3 DNA reads TGTGCCAGCCCAGGGACTACAGCCACTGAAGCTTTCTTT.

The CDR3 protein is CASTADPQGNTEAFF. CDR3 coding DNA: TGTGCCAGCACGGCAGATCCCCAGGGGAATACTGAAGCTTTCTTT. The V gene is TRBV28, the J gene TRBJ1-1; tentative D call: TRBD1 (6 bases). This CDR3 spans 15 amino acids. Germline loops: CDR1 MDHEN, CDR2 SYDVKM. The V end was cut by 7 bases, the J end by 5 bases, with 20 bases between.

This clonotype has ten or more counts. The chain uses TRBV5-1 and TRBJ2-2; 10 positions match TRBD2. V was clipped by 1 base and J by 4 bases; unmatched bases: 4. The CDR3 loop spans 16 amino acids. Germline loops: CDR1 SGHRS, CDR2 YFSETQ. CDR3 coding DNA: TGCGCCAGCAGCTTGAGGACTAGCGGACCCACCGGGGAGCTGTTTTTT. It is translated as CASSLRTSGPTGELFF.

This chain links TRBV19 with TRBJ2-2; D unclear. Germline-derived CDR1 and CDR2 are LNHDA and SQIVND (reference sequence). With 5 bases removed from V and 2 bases from J, the gap between germline ends came to 6 bases. CDR3 length equals 13 residues. CDR3 bases: TGTGCCAGTAGTTGGGGTAACACCGGGGAGCTGTTTTTT. Protein product: CASSWGNTGELFF. The full variable domain, completed using reference TRBV19 and TRBJ2-2, is DGGITQSPKYLFRKEGQNVTLSCEQNLNHDAMYWYRQDPGQGLRLIYYSQIVNDFQKGDIAEGYSVSREKKESFPLTVTSAQKNPTAFYLCASSWGNTGELFFGEGSRLTVL.

This clonotype showed up just a few times. This chain connects TRBV12-3 or TRBV12-4 to TRBJ1-5; no clear D gene. The CDR3 is 13 amino acids. The V end was cut by 8 bases, the J end by 5 bases, with 13 bases between. The CDR3 bases are TGTGCCAGCCAGATTAGGTCCGATCAGCCCCAGCATTTT. Translated: CASQIRSDQPQHF.

The table lists this clonotype with a few counts. The chain uses TRBV20-1 and TRBJ1-1, with D maybe TRBD1 (5 bases). This CDR3 spans 13 amino acids. The V end lost 1 base, the J end lost 7 bases, and 13 bases lay between the germline ends. The germline V gene encodes CDR1 DFQATT and CDR2 SNEGSKA (reference sequence). CDR3: CSARGTGTGEAFF. The CDR3 nucleotides read TGCAGTGCTAGAGGGACCGGCACAGGTGAAGCTTTCTTT.

This clonotype was detected ten times or more. The chain recombines TRBV6-1 with TRBJ1-6; D uncertain. Trimming stripped 7 bases from V and 11 bases from J, with 24 bases between. The CDR3 spans 16 residues. Germline CDR1 is MNHNS and CDR2 is SASEGT. The CDR3 region has the DNA TGTGCCAGCACCGTCGGTAAGGCCGCACCCGGGACACCCCTCCACTTT. Its protein product is CASTVGKAAPGTPLHF.

V is TRBV3-1 and J is TRBJ2-7; D unresolved. Germline V lookup: CDR1 LGHDT, CDR2 YNNKEL (reference sequence). Trimming shortened V by 0 bases and J by 0 bases, and 6 bases separated the two germline ends. The CDR3 covers 14 residues. CDR3 protein: CASSQDDSSYEQYF. CDR3 in DNA: TGTGCCAGCAGCCAAGATGATAGCTCCTACGAGCAGTACTTC.

The table lists this clonotype with a few counts. V is TRBV11-2 and J is TRBJ2-1; 8 nucleotides line up with TRBD1. The CDR3 is 15 amino acids. The J segment lost 10 bases and the V segment lost 4 bases, leaving 12 bases of the junction unmatched. Per germline, CDR1 SGHAT and CDR2 FQNNGV. The CDR3 nucleotides are TGTGCCAGCAGCTCGAGTCGGGACAGGCGTCGGGAGCAGTTCTTC. Its protein product is CASSSSRDRRREQFF. Using reference TRBV11-2 and TRBJ2-1 for the parts outside the CDR3, the full variable domain is EAGVAQSPRYKIIEKRQSVAFWCNPISGHATLYWYQQILGQGPKLLIQFQNNGVVDDSQLPKDRFSAERLKGVDSTLKIQPAKLEDSAVYLCASSSSRDRRREQFFGPGTRLTVL.

This clonotype was observed at least ten times. The V call is TRBV20-1, the J call TRBJ1-1, with D unresolved. The CDR3 contains 16 residues. V dropped 0 bases and J dropped 1 base, with 15 bases sitting between them. Germline-derived CDR1 and CDR2 are DFQATT and SNEGSKA (reference sequence). CDR3 residues: CSARDPSWDWNTEAFF. The CDR3 region has the DNA TGCAGTGCTAGAGATCCCTCCTGGGATTGGAACACTGAAGCTTTCTTT.

The chain couples TRBV20-1 to TRBJ2-5; 7 bases map to TRBD2. This CDR3 region has 13 residues. The germline V gene encodes CDR1 DFQATT and CDR2 SNEGSKA (reference sequence). J lost 6 bases, V lost 2 bases, and 6 bases had no gene match. The CDR3 is CSARLPGGKTQYF. In DNA, the CDR3 is TGCAGTGCTAGACTGCCGGGGGGAAAGACCCAGTACTTC.

At least ten counts were recorded for this clonotype. The CDR3 DNA sequence: TGTGCCAGCAGTGCAGGGTCAGGGGCCAACGTCCTGACTTTC. Protein: CASSAGSGANVLTF. The V and J genes are TRBV2 and TRBJ2-6; possible D gene TRBD1, 5 bases. Per the germline V gene, CDR1 is SNHLY and CDR2 is FYNNEI. The CDR3 spans 14 residues. V was trimmed by 4 bases and J by 4 bases, leaving 8 bases between them.

This clonotype was detected ten times or more. The gene calls are TRBV2 and TRBJ2-2, with D tentatively TRBD1 or TRBD2 (5 bases each). Trimming cost V 3 bases and J 2 bases, with 16 bases left between them. Per the germline V gene, CDR1 is SNHLY and CDR2 is FYNNEI. The CDR3 length is 17 residues. The CDR3 DNA sequence: TGTGCCAGCAGTGATATTAGAGGGGTAGCTAACACCGGGGAGCTGTTTTTT. Residues: CASSDIRGVANTGELFF.

This clonotype was seen ten or more times. This chain links TRBV11-2 with TRBJ1-4; D uncertain. CDR3 length: 13 amino acids. Germline-derived CDR1 and CDR2 are SGHAT and FQNNGV. V dropped 0 bases and J dropped 6 bases, with 5 bases sitting between them. The CDR3 here is CASSLDPDEKLFF. CDR3 nucleotide sequence: TGTGCCAGCAGCTTAGATCCGGATGAAAAACTGTTTTTT.

This clonotype was counted ten times or more. The gene calls are TRBV6-1 and TRBJ2-7; D gene unclear. Trimming took off 7 bases at V and 2 bases at J, with 18 bases between the two ends. This CDR3 is built from 15 residues. The germline V gene encodes CDR1 MNHNS and CDR2 SASEGT. CDR3 loop: CASKEGPVHAYEQYF. The DNA for the CDR3 is TGTGCCAGCAAAGAAGGGCCAGTCCACGCCTACGAGCAGTACTTC.

This clonotype was detected ten times or more. This sequence joins TRBV28 and TRBJ2-7; D may match TRBD1 or TRBD2 (6 bases each). Germline CDR1 is MDHEN and CDR2 is SYDVKM. Trimming took 5 bases from V and 2 from J, leaving 25 bases between them. CDR3 length: 18 residues. The CDR3 here is CASSPPGVVGGPTYEQYF. The CDR3 DNA reads as TGTGCCAGCAGTCCCCCTGGGGTTGTCGGGGGCCCGACCTACGAGCAGTACTTC. The entire variable domain, with the rest obtained from reference TRBV28 and TRBJ2-7, is as follows: DVKVTQSSRYLVKRTGEKVFLECVQDMDHENMFWYRQDPGLGLRLIYFSYDVKMKEKGDIPEGYSVSREKKERFSLILESASTNQTSMYLCASSPPGVVGGPTYEQYFGPGTRLTVT.

This clonotype was observed a handful of times. V is TRBV3-1 and J is TRBJ2-5; perhaps TRBD2 as D (5 bases). The CDR3 extends over 14 amino acids. The V end was cut by 1 base, the J end by 4 bases, with 10 bases between. Germline values: CDR1 LGHDT, CDR2 YNNKEL (reference sequence). The CDR3 DNA reads TGTGCCAGCAGCCAAGCGTCGGGATCAGAGACCCAGTACTTC. This codes for CASSQASGSETQYF.